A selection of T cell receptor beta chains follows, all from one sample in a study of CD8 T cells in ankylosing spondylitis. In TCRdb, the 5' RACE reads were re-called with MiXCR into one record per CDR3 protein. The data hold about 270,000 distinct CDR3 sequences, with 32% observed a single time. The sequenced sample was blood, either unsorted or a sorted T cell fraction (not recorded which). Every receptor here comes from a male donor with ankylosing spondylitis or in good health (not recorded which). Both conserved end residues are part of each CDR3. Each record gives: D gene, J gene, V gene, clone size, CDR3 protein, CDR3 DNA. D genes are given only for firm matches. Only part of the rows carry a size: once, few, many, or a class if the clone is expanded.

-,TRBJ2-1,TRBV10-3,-,CAIKGKDHNEQFF,TGTGCCATCAAAGGGAAGGACCACAATGAGCAGTTCTTC
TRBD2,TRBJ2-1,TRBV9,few,CASSGGTSGGKYNEQFF,TGTGCCAGCAGCGGAGGGACTAGCGGGGGGAAGTACAATGAGCAGTTCTTC
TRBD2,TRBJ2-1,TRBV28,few,CASSSPGLAVNEQFF,TGTGCCAGCAGTTCACCGGGACTAGCGGTCAATGAGCAGTTCTTC
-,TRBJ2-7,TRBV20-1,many,CSARHGDEQYF,TGCAGTGCTAGGCACGGGGATGAGCAGTACTTC
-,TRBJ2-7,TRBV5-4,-,CASSDRPGQPYEQYF,TGTGCCAGCAGCGATAGGCCGGGACAACCCTACGAGCAGTACTTC
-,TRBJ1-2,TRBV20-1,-,CSAPTATYGYTF,TGCAGTGCCCCGACAGCGACCTATGGCTACACCTTC
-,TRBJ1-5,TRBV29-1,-,CSVRGAQGNQPQHF,TGCAGCGTTCGGGGGGCGCAGGGCAATCAGCCCCAGCATTTT
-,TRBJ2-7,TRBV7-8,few,CASSSPYGRDRYEQYF,TGTGCCAGCAGCTCGCCCTACGGGCGGGACCGCTACGAGCAGTACTTC
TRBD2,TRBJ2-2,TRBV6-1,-,CASSRGGVTGELFF,TGTGCCAGCAGTCGGGGGGGCGTAACCGGGGAGCTGTTTTTT
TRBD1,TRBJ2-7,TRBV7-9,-,CASTVGGTGSYEQYF,TGTGCCAGCACCGTCGGGGGGACAGGGTCCTACGAGCAGTACTTC
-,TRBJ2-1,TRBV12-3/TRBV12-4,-,CASSFDFHNEQFF,TGTGCCAGCAGTTTTGACTTCCACAATGAGCAGTTCTTC
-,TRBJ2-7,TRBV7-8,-,CASSSMGGNYEQYF,TGTGCCAGCAGCTCCATGGGCGGGAACTACGAGCAGTACTTC
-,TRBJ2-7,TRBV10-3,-,CAISENGGLSYEQYF,TGTGCCATCAGTGAGAACGGGGGGCTGTCCTACGAGCAGTACTTC
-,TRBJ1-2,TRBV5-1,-,CASSLSADGPYGYTF,TGCGCCAGCAGCTTGTCCGCAGACGGCCCCTATGGCTACACCTTC
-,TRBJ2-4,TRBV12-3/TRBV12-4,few,CASSGDGKNIQYF,TGTGCCAGCAGCGGGGACGGCAAAAACATTCAGTACTTC
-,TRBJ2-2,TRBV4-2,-,CASSQERGLNTGELFF,TGTGCCAGCAGCCAAGAACGAGGGCTGAACACCGGGGAGCTGTTTTTT
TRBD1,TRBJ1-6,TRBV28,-,CASSLRGRGQGNSPLHF,TGTGCCAGCAGTTTAAGGGGCAGGGGGCAGGGTAATTCACCCCTCCACTTT
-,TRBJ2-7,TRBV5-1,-,CASSFQGSMGYEQYF,TGCGCCAGCAGCTTCCAGGGATCTATGGGCTACGAGCAGTACTTC
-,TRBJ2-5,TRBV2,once,CASSEPPLETQYF,TGTGCCAGCAGTGAACCCCCCCTAGAGACCCAGTACTTC
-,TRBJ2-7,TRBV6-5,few,CASSYSGGAASYEQYF,TGTGCCAGCAGTTACTCGGGTGGGGCGGCCTCCTACGAGCAGTACTTC
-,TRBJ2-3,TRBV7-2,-,CASSLEGGGPDTQYF,TGTGCCAGCAGCTTAGAGGGGGGGGGGCCAGATACGCAGTATTTT
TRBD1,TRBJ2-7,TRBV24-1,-,CATSDSVAPGQGFYEQYF,TGTGCCACCAGTGATTCCGTTGCGCCGGGACAGGGGTTCTACGAGCAGTACTTC
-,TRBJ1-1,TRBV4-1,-,CASSLDGYPEAFF,TGCGCCAGCAGCCTGGACGGGTACCCTGAAGCTTTCTTT
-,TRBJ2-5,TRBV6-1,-,CASSGGLRETQYF,TGTGCCAGCAGTGGGGGTCTCCGAGAGACCCAGTACTTC
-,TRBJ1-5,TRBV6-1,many,CASSESSNQPQHF,TGTGCCAGCAGTGAATCGAGCAATCAGCCCCAGCATTTT
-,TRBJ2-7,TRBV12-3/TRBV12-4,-,CASSSPTGAEQYF,TGTGCCAGCAGTTCGCCTACGGGGGCCGAGCAGTACTTC
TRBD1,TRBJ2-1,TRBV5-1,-,CASSRGQSENEQFF,TGCGCCAGCAGCCGGGGACAGTCGGAGAATGAGCAGTTCTTC
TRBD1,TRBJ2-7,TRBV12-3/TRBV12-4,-,CASSYTGTGALEQYF,TGTGCCAGCAGTTATACCGGGACAGGGGCGCTCGAGCAGTACTTC
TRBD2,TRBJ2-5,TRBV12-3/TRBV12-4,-,CASSLESLAGFQETQYF,TGTGCCAGCAGTTTGGAGTCCCTAGCGGGGTTCCAAGAGACCCAGTACTTC
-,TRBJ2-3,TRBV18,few,CASSPTTGTSTDTQYF,TGTGCCAGCTCACCGACGACAGGGACTAGCACAGATACGCAGTATTTT
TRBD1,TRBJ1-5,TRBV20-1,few,CSASRQGRDNQPQHF,TGCAGTGCTTCCCGACAGGGAAGGGACAATCAGCCCCAGCATTTT
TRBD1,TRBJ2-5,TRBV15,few,CATSTGLGQQETQYF,TGTGCCACCAGCACAGGCTTGGGACAGCAAGAGACCCAGTACTTC
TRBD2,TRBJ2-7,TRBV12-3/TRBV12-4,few,CASSPGLAGVYEQYF,TGTGCCAGCAGTCCCGGACTAGCGGGAGTTTACGAGCAGTACTTC
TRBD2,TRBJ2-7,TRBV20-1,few,CSASIVAGGGEQYF,TGCAGTGCTAGTATTGTAGCGGGGGGCGGCGAGCAGTACTTC
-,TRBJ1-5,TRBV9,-,CASSGGVDQPQHF,TGTGCCAGCAGCGGTGGGGTTGATCAGCCCCAGCATTTT
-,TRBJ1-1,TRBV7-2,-,CASSQQGWTEAFF,TGTGCCAGCAGCCAACAGGGATGGACTGAAGCTTTCTTT
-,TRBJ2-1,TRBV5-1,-,CASSPFAVGEQFF,TGCGCCAGCAGCCCCTTTGCGGTGGGTGAGCAGTTCTTC
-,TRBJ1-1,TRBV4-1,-,CASSQEGPFDTEAFF,TGCGCCAGCAGCCAAGAGGGCCCCTTCGACACTGAAGCTTTCTTT
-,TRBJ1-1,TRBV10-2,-,CASRDMRNTEAFF,TGCGCCAGCAGGGACATGAGGAACACTGAAGCTTTCTTT
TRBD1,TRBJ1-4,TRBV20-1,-,CSSKGQLATNEKLFF,TGCAGTTCGAAGGGACAGCTTGCAACTAATGAAAAACTGTTTTTT
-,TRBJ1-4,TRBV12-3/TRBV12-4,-,CASSPRGAGEKLFF,TGTGCCAGCAGTCCCCGAGGGGCGGGGGAAAAACTGTTTTTT
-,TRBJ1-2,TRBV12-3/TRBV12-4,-,CASGRTANYGYTF,TGTGCCAGCGGACGGACAGCTAACTATGGCTACACCTTC
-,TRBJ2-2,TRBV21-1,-,CASRALTGTSDTGELFF,TGTGCCAGCAGGGCCTTAACAGGGACCTCGGACACCGGGGAGCTGTTTTTT